This T cell receptor beta chain was obtained from a study of blood T cells in healthy people across ages. Primers used in a second PCR of roughly 6 to 11 cycles were a sample-barcoded 5' primer and a J-beta primer mix. TCRdb recomputed calls from the 5' RACE reads with MiXCR, one row per CDR3 protein. This table has some 1,500,000 distinct CDR3 sequences, approximately 42% appearing once. The sample was blood. The source of this sequence is a woman under 30 in good health.

The chain's CDR3 is CASSQETGIVNTEAFF. Here the CDR3 DNA reads TGCGCCAGCAGCCAAGAGACAGGGATAGTGAACACTGAAGCTTTCTTT. The chain couples TRBV4-3 to TRBJ1-1; TRBD1 matches at 7 bases. The CDR3 runs 16 residues. V trimming: 0 bases; J trimming: 0 bases; junction bases outside the gene matches: 4. The germline CDR1 and CDR2 sequences are LGHNA and YSLEER.